These 29 T cell receptor beta chains share one sample of origin, sequenced in a study of shared clonotypes between healthy human individuals. The table came from immunoSEQ multiplex PCR; TCRdb's copy has only in-frame clones and leaves some out. The repertoire holds under 1,900,000 clones, with 97% to 99% as singletons. Sequenced input: naive CD4+ T cells sorted from blood. The subset: CD45RA+ positively selected. These receptors were obtained from a man in his thirties or forties in good health.

The chain employs TRBV25-1 and TRBJ2-7; possible D gene TRBD2, 6 bases. The V end lost 0 bases, the J end lost 5 bases, and 17 bases lay between the germline ends. The CDR3 has 16 amino acids. Germline CDR1 and CDR2: MGHDK and SYGVNS. In DNA form, the CDR3 reads TGTGCCAGCAGTGAATATGGAGGAGCAGGAGGGAACGAGCAGTACTTC. Encoded protein: CASSEYGGAGGNEQYF.

V usage is TRBV6-4 and J usage is TRBJ2-2; D not certain. Germline CDR1 and CDR2: MRHNA and SNTAGT. CDR3 length equals 12 residues. The V gene lost 7 bases and the J gene lost 0 bases, with 3 bases spanning the gap. In DNA form, the CDR3 reads TGTGCCAGCACTCCGAACACCGGGGAGCTGTTTTTT. Translated, it gives CASTPNTGELFF.

This chain joins TRBV5-5 and TRBJ1-4; no clear D gene. V lost 7 bases and J lost 8, with 15 bases in between. Germline V CDR1 and CDR2: SGHKS, YYEKEE (reference sequence). This CDR3 region has 13 residues. The CDR3 is CASLGWESEKLFF. Here the CDR3 DNA reads TGTGCCAGCCTCGGTTGGGAAAGCGAAAAACTGTTTTTT.

This clone was observed a single time. The junction differs from germline at one of its ends, possibly a read error. This chain connects TRBV7-7 to TRBJ2-1, with 7 positions matching TRBD2. There are 14 residues in the CDR3. CDR1 is SSHAT and CDR2 is FNYEAQ in the germline V gene (reference sequence). For the CDR3, the DNA is TGTGCTAGCAGCTTGACCGGGACTATCAATGAGCAGTTCTTC. Protein: CASSLTGTINEQFF.

J is TRBJ2-3 and V is TRBV6-5; D remains ambiguous. CDR3 length: 15 amino acids. Germline V gene lookup returns CDR1 MNHEY and CDR2 SVGAGI. The V gene lost 8 bases and the J gene lost 1 base, with 16 bases spanning the gap. The CDR3 nucleotides are TGTGCCAGCGCCCATCGGATGGGCGGCACAGATACGCAGTATTTT. Protein sequence: CASAHRMGGTDTQYF.

About this clone: This sample includes further DNA sequences coding for the same CDR3. The chain recombines TRBV10-3 with TRBJ2-7; D unresolved. The germline CDR1 and CDR2 sequences are ENHRY and SYGVKD. The CDR3 totals 11 residues. V was pared by 8 bases and J by 1 base, with 6 bases between. The CDR3: CAIGGSYEQYF. CDR3 in DNA: TGTGCCATCGGCGGTTCCTACGAGCAGTACTTC.

The gene calls are TRBV5-1 and TRBJ1-4, with D maybe TRBD1 (5 bases). Looked up from germline, CDR1 is SGHRS and CDR2 is YFSETQ. The V end was cut by 4 bases, the J end by 4 bases, with 11 bases between. The CDR3 is 14 amino acids. Here the CDR3 DNA reads TGCGCCAGCAGCCGGGACCGATTTAATGAAAAACTGTTTTTT. Its protein product is CASSRDRFNEKLFF.

The chain carries TRBV15 and TRBJ1-5, with D possibly being TRBD1 (6 bases). Germline V gene data show CDR1 as LNHNV and CDR2 as YYDKDF (reference sequence). The CDR3 has 14 residues. Trimming stripped 1 base from V and 7 bases from J, with 11 bases between. The CDR3, as DNA: TGTGCCACCAGCAGAGGAGAAGGGGGGCAGCCCCAGCATTTT. Amino acids: CATSRGEGGQPQHF.

The V call is TRBV14, the J call TRBJ1-2; TRBD1 matches at 9 bases. Germline V gene sequence: CDR1 SGHDN, CDR2 FVKESK. The trim removed 4 bases at V and 3 bases at J, leaving 9 bases unmatched. The CDR3 covers 16 residues. CDR3 loop: CASSRVKDRGHYGYTF. In DNA, the CDR3 is TGTGCCAGCAGCCGGGTAAAGGACAGGGGACACTATGGCTACACCTTC.

The rearrangement links TRBV19 to TRBJ2-2; D is perhaps TRBD1 (6 bases). Trimming took off 9 bases at V and 6 bases at J, with 11 bases between the two ends. Germline V gene lookup returns CDR1 LNHDA and CDR2 SQIVND (reference sequence). CDR3 size: 12 residues. The CDR3 sequence is CASSWGPGELFF. CDR3 sequence (DNA): TGTGCCAGCTCTTGGGGGCCCGGGGAGCTGTTTTTT. The full variable domain, with the rest looked up from reference TRBV19 and TRBJ2-2, is DGGITQSPKYLFRKEGQNVTLSCEQNLNHDAMYWYRQDPGQGLRLIYYSQIVNDFQKGDIAEGYSVSREKKESFPLTVTSAQKNPTAFYLCASSWGPGELFFGEGSRLTVL.

With respect to this clone: This same CDR3 is encoded by further DNA sequences in the sample. V and J are TRBV7-2 and TRBJ1-5, with 9 bases matching TRBD1. The CDR3 is 14 residues long. V lost 5 bases to trimming and J lost 6 bases; unmatched junction nucleotides: 5. Germline V gives CDR1 SGHTA, CDR2 FQGNSA. The CDR3 DNA reads TGTGCCAGCAGCCCGGACAGGGGCGGTCAGCCCCAGCATTTT. The encoded protein is CASSPDRGGQPQHF.

This chain joins TRBV7-9 and TRBJ1-5, with 9 bases that match TRBD1. The germline V gene encodes CDR1 SEHNR and CDR2 FQNEAQ (reference sequence). The CDR3 contains 16 residues. Germline trimming cut 6 bases from V and 4 bases from J; bases unmatched to any gene: 10. In nucleotides, the CDR3 is TGTGCCAGCAGTTTTACAGGGGGCGTTTGGAATCAGCCCCAGCATTTT. This encodes CASSFTGGVWNQPQHF.

This rearrangement joins TRBV12-2 to TRBJ2-5. TRBV12-2 is classified as a pseudogene. The CDR3 is 15 amino acids. CDR3 coding DNA: TGTGCAAGTCGCTTAAGAGCAGCCTTTGGAGAGACCCAGTACTTC. Protein: CASRLRAAFGETQYF.

As for this clone: Other DNA sequences within the sample encode an identical CDR3. This chain uses TRBV7-8 with TRBJ1-1; D gene unclear. CDR1 is SGHVS and CDR2 is FQNEAQ in the germline V gene. This CDR3 has 13 residues. The ends were cut back, 1 base at V and 4 bases at J, with 7 bases in the middle. The CDR3 spells CASSLGVGTEAFF. CDR3 DNA: TGTGCCAGCAGCTTAGGGGTTGGCACTGAAGCTTTCTTT.

The chain joins TRBV11-2 to TRBJ2-7; 7 bases agree with TRBD2. After removal of 6 bases from V and 5 bases from J, the junction contained 13 bases not matched to a gene. Per the germline V gene, CDR1 is SGHAT and CDR2 is FQNNGV. The CDR3 contains 15 residues. In DNA form, the CDR3 reads TGTGCCAGCAGACCCCGACTAGCCCAACCCAACGAGCAGTACTTC. The encoded protein is CASRPRLAQPNEQYF.

The CDR3 coding sequence is TGCAGCGTTTTACAGCTAGGGGGTTACGAGCAGTACTTC. This translates into CSVLQLGGYEQYF. The chain joins TRBV29-1 to TRBJ2-7; D might be TRBD1 (6 bases). The CDR3 contains 13 residues. V gave up 5 bases and J gave up 4 bases, with 15 bases separating them. CDR1 SQVTM and CDR2 ANQGSEA come from the germline V gene.

The genes are TRBV18 and TRBJ1-4, with a weak D call TRBD1 (5 bases). Trimming took 3 bases from V and 7 from J, leaving 9 bases between them. This CDR3 spans 13 amino acids. Germline lookup yields CDR1 KGHSH and CDR2 LQKENI. The CDR3 nucleotides read TGTGCCAGCTCACCGGGGGTAACTGAAAAACTGTTTTTT. Residues: CASSPGVTEKLFF.

The chain recombines TRBV7-9 with TRBJ2-7; D is tentatively TRBD1 or TRBD2 (6 bases each). CDR1 and CDR2 (germline): SEHNR, FQNEAQ (reference sequence). Trimming removed 1 base at V and 1 base at J, with 11 bases between. The CDR3 is made up of 15 amino acids. The CDR3 DNA reads as TGTGCCAGCAGCTTAGACGGGGGCCCTTCCTACGAGCAGTACTTC. Its protein is CASSLDGGPSYEQYF.

This rearrangement joins TRBV6-5 to TRBJ2-3; 11 bases align to TRBD2. The V gene's germline CDR1 is MNHEY and CDR2 SVGAGI. CDR3 length: 15 residues. Trimming cost V 5 bases and J 4 bases; bases outside gene matches: 5. In DNA form, the CDR3 reads TGTGCCAGCAGTAGTAGCGGGAGGGCCCCAGATACGCAGTATTTT. Its protein product is CASSSSGRAPDTQYF.

The chain has TRBV7-9 and TRBJ2-5; 10 bases fit TRBD2. This CDR3 is built from 17 residues. Germline V gene sequence: CDR1 SEHNR, CDR2 FQNEAQ (reference sequence). Trimming took 1 base from V and 5 from J; bases not matched to a gene: 10. In nucleotides, the CDR3 is TGTGCCAGCAGCTTAGGCGGCCTAGCGGGAGTGAGCGAGACCCAGTACTTC. Translation: CASSLGGLAGVSETQYF.

This clone was seen a single time. V and J are TRBV5-1 and TRBJ2-7; possibly TRBD1 for D (6 bases). This CDR3 has 14 amino acids. Germline values: CDR1 SGHRS, CDR2 YFSETQ. V lost 4 bases and J lost 2, with 13 bases in between. CDR3 sequence (DNA): TGCGCCAGCAGCGAGGACAGATATCCCTACGAGCAGTACTTC. Translation gives CASSEDRYPYEQYF.

This clone was found once. The chain joins TRBV5-1 to TRBJ2-7; 9 bases line up with TRBD2. J gave up 6 bases and V 0 bases, and 4 bases lay outside the gene matches. The CDR3 extends over 14 amino acids. Germline-derived CDR1 and CDR2 are SGHRS and YFSETQ. Written as DNA, the CDR3 is TGCGCCAGCAGCTTGGGGCTAGCGGGAAGCGAGCAGTACTTC. Its protein is CASSLGLAGSEQYF.

V usage is TRBV11-2 and J usage is TRBJ1-5; no clear D gene. Germline CDR1 SGHAT, CDR2 FQNNGV. The ends were cut back, 1 base at V and 4 bases at J, with 14 bases in the middle. The CDR3 totals 16 residues. CDR3: CASSLAMGITNQPQHF. The CDR3 DNA reads TGTGCCAGCAGCTTAGCTATGGGAATCACTAATCAGCCCCAGCATTTT.

The gene calls are TRBV2 and TRBJ2-7, with 9 bases aligning to TRBD2. The V gene's germline CDR1 is SNHLY and CDR2 FYNNEI. This CDR3 region has 16 residues. V lost 4 bases to trimming and J lost 5 bases; unmatched junction nucleotides: 12. The CDR3 DNA reads TGTGCCAGCAGTGGTAGCGGGAGCCGTTTAGGAGACGAGCAGTACTTC. Protein product: CASSGSGSRLGDEQYF.

V and J are TRBV2 and TRBJ1-1, with D maybe TRBD1 (5 bases). Germline V gives CDR1 SNHLY, CDR2 FYNNEI. V lost 11 bases, J lost 0 bases, and 13 bases lay in between. This CDR3 comprises 13 residues. The chain's CDR3 is CAGKGRMNTEAFF. The CDR3, as DNA: TGTGCCGGCAAGGGACGGATGAACACTGAAGCTTTCTTT.

The chain carries TRBV6-1 and TRBJ2-3; TRBD1 agrees at 8 bases. The CDR3 length is 13 residues. From germline, CDR1 is MNHNS and CDR2 SASEGT. V trimming: 1 base; J trimming: 7 bases; junction bases outside the gene matches: 1. The CDR3 loop is CASSEGTGYTQYF. In nucleotides, the CDR3 is TGTGCCAGCAGTGAAGGGACAGGGTATACGCAGTATTTT.

CDR3 region: CASSLLLAGDIDEQFF. The CDR3 DNA follows: TGTGCCAGCAGCTTATTACTAGCGGGAGATATCGATGAGCAGTTCTTC. The chain is built from TRBV7-7 and TRBJ2-1; TRBD2 matches 11 bases. The CDR3 runs to 16 residues. The trim removed 2 bases at V and 8 bases at J, leaving 8 bases unmatched. The germline V gene has CDR1 SSHAT and CDR2 FNYEAQ (reference sequence).

The V and J genes are TRBV6-1 and TRBJ2-7, with D maybe TRBD1 (7 bases). There are 14 residues in the CDR3. Trimming pared 6 bases from V and 0 bases from J, leaving 12 bases between. Germline V gene data show CDR1 as MNHNS and CDR2 as SASEGT. CDR3 in DNA: TGTGCCAGCAGCAGGGGGGTCAACTCCTACGAGCAGTACTTC. Its protein is CASSRGVNSYEQYF.

As regards this clone: Other nucleotide sequences from this sample produce the same CDR3. V and J are TRBV2 and TRBJ2-5; D ambiguous. Trimming cost V 6 bases and J 0 bases, with 11 bases left between them. This CDR3 is 14 amino acids long. Germline CDR1 and CDR2: SNHLY and FYNNEI. CDR3 in DNA: TGTGCCAGCAGCGCAGGAACGTACCAAGAGACCCAGTACTTC. As protein: CASSAGTYQETQYF.